The 14 T cell receptor beta chains given below trace back to one sample, sequenced in a study of cytomegalovirus exposure and HLA in healthy donors. A multiplex PCR was run with 60 Vbeta primers and 13 Jbeta primers. Produced via immunoSEQ multiplex PCR; TCRdb's table is partial and in-frame only. The profile covers 250,000 to 350,000 clones, with 70% to 90% appearing a single time and around 4.2% taken by the ten largest. Sequencing was performed on PBMCs. These receptors were taken from a man aged 40-49 years in good health and CMV-seropositive.

J is TRBJ2-1 and V is TRBV19; no definite D call. Trimming left V 1 base short and J 3 bases short, with 10 bases between. Germline CDR1 and CDR2: LNHDA and SQIVND (reference sequence). This CDR3 has 15 residues. Here the CDR3 reads CASSIGAGFYNEQFF. The CDR3 DNA follows: TGTGCCAGTAGTATAGGAGCAGGTTTCTACAATGAGCAGTTCTTC.

The J gene is TRBJ2-1, the V gene TRBV7-2, with 10 bases identical to TRBD2. This CDR3 contains 17 residues. CDR1 SGHTA and CDR2 FQGNSA come from the germline V gene. The V gene end was trimmed by 5 bases and the J gene end by 8 bases; junction bases not matched to a gene: 15. The CDR3 DNA is TGTGCCAGCAGCCAATCAGGTTGGGGACTAGCGAGGGATGAGCAGTTCTTC. This sequence encodes CASSQSGWGLARDEQFF. Together with reference TRBV7-2 and TRBJ2-1, the CDR3 gives the full variable domain: GAGVSQSPSNKVTEKGKDVELRCDPISGHTALYWYRQSLGQGLEFLIYFQGNSAPDKSGLPSDRFSAERTGGSVSTLTIQRTQQEDSAVYLCASSQSGWGLARDEQFFGPGTRLTVL.

The genes are TRBV5-1 and TRBJ2-3; 10 bases fit TRBD2. The CDR3 length is 16 residues. With 3 bases clipped from V and 2 bases from J, the junction kept 6 bases outside the gene matches. Germline V gene sequence: CDR1 SGHRS, CDR2 YFSETQ. The CDR3 coding sequence is TGCGCCAGCAGCTACGGGACTAGCGACCTCACAGATACGCAGTATTTT. Protein product: CASSYGTSDLTDTQYF.

The CDR3 DNA reads TGTGCCAGCAGCCGAACAGGGGAGAGTGGATACGAGCAGTACTTC. It specifies CASSRTGESGYEQYF. The V call is TRBV7-9, the J call TRBJ2-7; 7 bases agree with TRBD1. With V trimmed by 5 bases and J by 4 bases, 11 bases remained unmatched. The CDR3 covers 15 residues. Per the germline V gene, CDR1 is SEHNR and CDR2 is FQNEAQ (reference sequence).

The J gene is TRBJ2-7, the V gene TRBV7-9; 7 positions match TRBD2. CDR1 is SEHNR and CDR2 is FQNEAQ in the germline V gene (reference sequence). The CDR3 has 17 amino acids. V was pared by 8 bases and J by 7 bases, with 23 bases of the junction left unmatched. CDR3 coding DNA: TGTGCCAGCCTAAGGAAGGAGGCGGGAGCGGCTACGGGGGAGCAGTACTTC. Its protein product is CASLRKEAGAATGEQYF.

The CDR3 nucleotides read TGTGCCAGCAGTTTATACCGGACAGGGGATGGCTACACCTTC. It translates to CASSLYRTGDGYTF. The rearrangement links TRBV27 to TRBJ1-2; 9 bases match TRBD1. Germline V gene sequence: CDR1 MNHEY, CDR2 SMNVEV (reference sequence). V trimming: 1 base; J trimming: 6 bases; junction bases outside the gene matches: 3. The CDR3 is 14 residues long.

The rearrangement uses TRBV19 and TRBJ2-7, with D possibly TRBD2 on 6 matching bases. Per germline, CDR1 LNHDA and CDR2 SQIVND (reference sequence). Trimming left V 3 bases short and J 6 bases short, with 12 bases between. The CDR3 is 13 amino acids. CDR3 loop: CASSIGTSVEQYF. In nucleotides, the CDR3 is TGTGCCAGTAGTATCGGGACTTCTGTCGAGCAGTACTTC. The complete variable domain, with remaining parts taken from reference TRBV19 and TRBJ2-7, reads DGGITQSPKYLFRKEGQNVTLSCEQNLNHDAMYWYRQDPGQGLRLIYYSQIVNDFQKGDIAEGYSVSREKKESFPLTVTSAQKNPTAFYLCASSIGTSVEQYFGPGTRLTVT.

This chain connects TRBV6-4 to TRBJ1-5; possible D gene TRBD1, 6 bases. V was cut by 6 bases and J by 3 bases, with 15 bases left in between. There are 15 residues in the CDR3. Germline V gene data show CDR1 as MRHNA and CDR2 as SNTAGT. The CDR3 DNA is TGTGCCAGCAGCCCCGCAGGGGCGGTCAATCAGCCCCAGCATTTT. Amino acids: CASSPAGAVNQPQHF.

The V call is TRBV6-4, the J call TRBJ2-3; no reliable D call. The CDR3 runs 10 residues. Germline CDR1 is MRHNA and CDR2 is SNTAGT. Deletions cut 11 bases from V and 2 bases from J, with 5 bases between. CDR3 region: CAGHTDTQYF. The CDR3 coding sequence is TGTGCCGGCCACACAGATACGCAGTATTTT.

Only a few counts were recorded for this clone. J is TRBJ2-1 and V is TRBV6-1; 8 bases fit TRBD2. CDR1 is MNHNS and CDR2 is SASEGT in the germline V gene. The CDR3 has 15 residues. J lost 2 bases, V lost 2 bases, and 2 bases had no gene match. The CDR3 loop reads CASSELAGTYNEQFF. CDR3 nucleotides: TGTGCCAGCAGTGAACTAGCGGGCACCTACAATGAGCAGTTCTTC.

The V call is TRBV6-5, the J call TRBJ2-7, with TRBD1 identical over 8 bases. The germline V gene encodes CDR1 MNHEY and CDR2 SVGAGI. The CDR3 consists of 12 residues. Germline trimming cut 6 bases from V and 10 bases from J; bases unmatched to any gene: 8. The CDR3 coding sequence is TGTGCCAGCAGGAGACCAGGGGGCCAACAGTACTTC. This encodes CASRRPGGQQYF.

The chain recombines TRBV19 with TRBJ1-4; 10 bases are a match to TRBD1. Unmatched junction bases numbered 13, after V lost 0 bases and J lost 6 bases. This CDR3 has 19 amino acids. Looked up from germline, CDR1 is LNHDA and CDR2 is SQIVND (reference sequence). The CDR3 sequence: CASSIELRGTGEGHEKLFF. CDR3 DNA sequence: TGTGCCAGTAGTATAGAGTTGAGAGGGACAGGGGAAGGGCATGAAAAACTGTTTTTT.

The gene calls are TRBV5-1 and TRBJ2-5; 8 positions agree with TRBD1. V lost 3 bases, J lost 5 bases, and 9 bases stayed unmatched. Germline CDR1 is SGHRS and CDR2 is YFSETQ. The CDR3 length is 15 residues. The CDR3 DNA sequence: TGCGCCAGCAGCTCGCCCGGACAGGGTGGGGAGACCCAGTACTTC. Its translation: CASSSPGQGGETQYF.

The V gene is TRBV2, the J gene TRBJ2-3; TRBD1 is a possible D gene (6 bases). V dropped 6 bases and J dropped 0 bases, with 16 bases sitting between them. Germline V gene sequence: CDR1 SNHLY, CDR2 FYNNEI. The CDR3 consists of 16 residues. The chain's CDR3 is CASSGTRGRSTDTQYF. CDR3 sequence (DNA): TGTGCCAGCAGCGGGACAAGGGGTCGGAGCACAGATACGCAGTATTTT.